This T cell receptor (beta chain) was sequenced during a study of T cells and Merkel cell carcinoma outcomes (dated by TCRdb to about 2020). With respect to the entire study: The study examined the tumor T-cell repertoire together with T-cell density as predictors of clinical outcome in patients with Merkel cell carcinoma.

In regard to this clone: Its antigen has not been determined. No base qualities exist here, and no much larger clone lies one base off it.

The method behind the library was the immunoSEQ multiplex PCR assay. TCRdb retrieved this table from immuneACCESS and kept in-frame rearrangements only. Not all clones are present; in checked studies, unresolved V genes account for under half, and no reason is known for the remainder. This sample has fewer than 1,500 clones in its table, and approximately 90% of those were observed once. The top ten constitute 10% of the sample. After removal of 3 bases from V and 7 bases from J, the junction retains 4 bases not matched to a gene. The CDR3 has 13 amino acids, counting the end cysteine and phenylalanine. Left in the record is the CDR3 DNA by itself, 39 bases read in frame from the first base. CDR1 and CDR2, looked up from the germline V gene (reference sequence), are LNHDA and SQIVND. Summary of the overall study and its limitations: According to the report, clinical outcomes in Merkel cell carcinoma patients could be predicted using T-cell density together with features of the T-cell repertoire.

Samples were obtained from patients with Merkel cell carcinoma. The V gene is TRBV19 and the J gene is TRBJ1-2; 8 bases in the junction line up with TRBD1. The sequencing input was tumor tissue from Merkel cell carcinoma. The TCR originated in a human donor with Merkel cell carcinoma. The DNA is as follows: TGTGCCAGTAGTATCCCAGGGGGCGGTGGCTACACCTTC. Translation gives CASSIPGGGGYTF.